These 19 T cell receptor beta chains share one sample of origin, sequenced in a study of T cell changes during pregnancy in multiple sclerosis. Measured with immunoSEQ multiplex PCR; TCRdb has only the in-frame clones, and not every one. Of 50,000 or so clones detected, approximately 90% appear once; the ten largest clones hold approximately 0.6%. The material sequenced was CD4+ T cells from peripheral blood mononuclear cells, taken after pregnancy. The receptors originated from a female donor with multiple sclerosis, enrolled in a pregnancy study.

This clone was found once. The V gene is TRBV30, the J gene TRBJ2-2; D possibly corresponds to TRBD1 (7 bases). Trimming stripped 8 bases from V and 1 base from J, with 14 bases between. The germline gives CDR1 GTSNPN, CDR2 SVGIG (reference sequence). This CDR3 has 14 residues. The CDR3 is CATAGGLNTGELFF. The CDR3 coding sequence is TGTGCCACCGCAGGGGGGCTGAACACCGGGGAGCTGTTTTTT.

The rearrangement joins TRBV6-5 to TRBJ2-1, with 8 bases that match TRBD1. CDR3 length: 14 amino acids. Germline V gene data show CDR1 as MNHEY and CDR2 as SVGAGI. V dropped 6 bases and J dropped 6; count of bases not matched to a gene: 7. The DNA for the CDR3 is TGTGCCAGCAGCTCCGGACAGGGTGGCAATGAGCAGTTCTTC. Translation gives CASSSGQGGNEQFF.

As DNA, the CDR3 is TGTGCCAGTAGCTCCGGGACTCTTCAAGTGGAGACCCAGTACTTC. Its protein product is CASSSGTLQVETQYF. J is TRBJ2-5 and V is TRBV19; weak D call: TRBD2 (6 bases). V lost 6 bases, J lost 5 bases, and 19 bases lay in between. The CDR3 length is 15 residues. Germline V gene lookup returns CDR1 LNHDA and CDR2 SQIVND (reference sequence).

This chain joins TRBV6-4 and TRBJ2-1; 11 bases map to TRBD2. Germline values: CDR1 MRHNA, CDR2 SNTAGT. The CDR3 has 15 residues. J was trimmed by 8 bases and V by 4 bases; bases with no gene match: 7. The CDR3 DNA reads as TGTGCCAGCAGTGCCGCGACTAGCGGGAATTATGAGCAGTTCTTC. This translates into CASSAATSGNYEQFF.

In DNA, the CDR3 is TGTGCCAGCGCCCTACAGGGGAGAGAAGGCTACACCTTC. This translates into CASALQGREGYTF. This chain joins TRBV27 and TRBJ1-2; 7 nucleotides agree with TRBD1. The germline V gene encodes CDR1 MNHEY and CDR2 SMNVEV (reference sequence). This CDR3 has 13 amino acids. With V trimmed by 8 bases and J by 8 bases, 11 bases remained unmatched.

The rearrangement uses TRBV5-1 and TRBJ2-5, with 9 nucleotides matching TRBD1. CDR1 is SGHRS and CDR2 is YFSETQ in the germline V gene. V lost 1 base, J lost 2 bases, and 6 bases stayed unmatched. This CDR3 spans 16 amino acids. As DNA, the CDR3 is TGCGCCAGCAGCTTGAGGGGACAGGGTATTCAAGAGACCCAGTACTTC. Translating gives CASSLRGQGIQETQYF.

The chain employs TRBV5-5 and TRBJ1-4; D is perhaps TRBD1 (6 bases). Germline CDR1 SGHKS, CDR2 YYEKEE (reference sequence). V lost 0 bases to trimming and J lost 4 bases, with 13 bases between them. CDR3 length: 16 amino acids. CDR3 coding DNA: TGTGCCAGCAGCTTGGGGGACCCCAGGGGTAATGAAAAACTGTTTTTT. This sequence encodes CASSLGDPRGNEKLFF.

The rearrangement joins TRBV5-4 to TRBJ2-7; a weak D match, TRBD2 (5 bases). Germline lookup yields CDR1 SGHNT and CDR2 YYREEE (reference sequence). The V end was cut by 4 bases, the J end by 0 bases, with 26 bases between. The CDR3 sequence is 19 residues long. CDR3 sequence reads: CASSGRSGSNGLSSYEQYF. The CDR3 bases are TGTGCCAGCAGCGGGCGTTCGGGATCCAACGGTTTAAGCTCCTACGAGCAGTACTTC.

The chain is built from TRBV29-1 and TRBJ1-2, with 12 positions matching TRBD1. The CDR3 totals 14 residues. The ends lost 3 bases at V and 8 bases at J; junction bases unmatched: 7. Germline lookup yields CDR1 SQVTM and CDR2 ANQGSEA. CDR3 residues: CSVDPGQGAHGYTF. The CDR3 bases are TGCAGCGTTGATCCGGGACAGGGGGCGCACGGCTACACCTTC. The whole variable domain, filled in from reference TRBV29-1 and TRBJ1-2, reads SAVISQKPSRDICQRGTSLTIQCQVDSQVTMMFWYRQQPGQSLTLIATANQGSEATYESGFVIDKFPISRPNLTFSTLTVSNMSPEDSSIYLCSVDPGQGAHGYTFGSGTRLTVV.

The chain employs TRBV4-1 and TRBJ2-5, with TRBD2 as a possible D gene (5 bases). The DNA matches TRBJ2-7 better at its end, which makes the J call doubtful. CDR3 length: 16 amino acids. CDR1 is MGHRA and CDR2 is YSYEKL in the germline V gene. The CDR3 is CASSQVVSGRINEQYF. In DNA form, the CDR3 reads TGCGCCAGCAGCCAAGTAGTTAGTGGGAGAATCAACGAGCAGTACTTC.

The chain recombines TRBV19 with TRBJ1-5, with D perhaps TRBD1 (5 bases). Per the germline V gene, CDR1 is LNHDA and CDR2 is SQIVND (reference sequence). Trimming left V 5 bases short and J 4 bases short, with 21 bases between. The CDR3 has 17 amino acids. Here the CDR3 reads CASSPGRGGAANQPQHF. CDR3 sequence (DNA): TGTGCCAGTAGTCCCGGACGCGGGGGTGCCGCGAATCAGCCCCAGCATTTT.

This clone showed up just a few times. V is TRBV18 and J is TRBJ1-1; no definite D call. CDR1 is KGHSH and CDR2 is LQKENI in the germline V gene. CDR3 size: 15 residues. Trimming shortened V by 5 bases and J by 3 bases, and 16 bases separated the two germline ends. Here the CDR3 reads CASSSTRGADTEAFF. The CDR3 DNA follows: TGTGCCAGCTCATCCACACGAGGTGCTGACACTGAAGCTTTCTTT. The full variable domain, with the rest looked up from reference TRBV18 and TRBJ1-1, is NAGVMQNPRHLVRRRGQEARLRCSPMKGHSHVYWYRQLPEEGLKFMVYLQKENIIDESGMPKERFSAEFPKEGPSILRIQQVVRGDSAAYFCASSSTRGADTEAFFGQGTRLTVV.

The chain joins TRBV9 to TRBJ2-1; possibly TRBD2 for D (5 bases). CDR3 length equals 16 residues. Per the germline V gene, CDR1 is SGDLS and CDR2 is YYNGEE. V was pared by 3 bases and J by 6 bases, with 19 bases between. In DNA form, the CDR3 reads TGTGCCAGCAGCGGACCCCAACAAATTCGGGGCAATGAGCAGTTCTTC. It is translated as CASSGPQQIRGNEQFF.

The J gene is TRBJ2-7, the V gene TRBV7-9; D gene uncertain. This CDR3 is built from 12 residues. Germline lookup yields CDR1 SEHNR and CDR2 FQNEAQ (reference sequence). V dropped 5 bases and J dropped 2 bases, with 7 bases sitting between them. Here the CDR3 reads CASSIRAYEQYF. The DNA of the CDR3 is TGTGCCAGCAGCATCCGTGCCTACGAGCAGTACTTC.

The chain uses TRBV18 and TRBJ1-2; a weak D match, TRBD1 (5 bases). CDR1 KGHSH and CDR2 LQKENI come from the germline V gene. The CDR3 length is 12 residues. The V and J ends lost 6 bases and 8 bases respectively, with 13 bases between them. The CDR3, as DNA: TGTGCCAGCTCGCCCCCAGGGTCCGGCTACACCTTC. Protein sequence: CASSPPGSGYTF.

This chain uses TRBV5-4 with TRBJ2-2; TRBD2 is a possible D gene (5 bases). There are 14 residues in the CDR3. The V gene lost 0 bases and the J gene lost 4 bases, with 7 bases spanning the gap. The V gene's germline CDR1 is SGHNT and CDR2 YYREEE (reference sequence). DNA of the CDR3: TGTGCCAGCAGCTTGGGACTATCCACCGGGGAGCTGTTTTTT. Protein product: CASSLGLSTGELFF. Drawing the rest from reference TRBV5-4 and TRBJ2-2, the complete variable domain is ETGVTQSPTHLIKTRGQQVTLRCSSQSGHNTVSWYQQALGQGPQFIFQYYREEENGRGNFPPRFSGLQFPNYSSELNVNALELDDSALYLCASSLGLSTGELFFGEGSRLTVL.

This clone was observed a handful of times. The rearrangement uses TRBV7-2 and TRBJ1-5; D may be TRBD1 (5 bases). Germline CDR1 and CDR2: SGHTA and FQGNSA. Trimming took off 5 bases at V and 3 bases at J, with 17 bases between the two ends. This CDR3 has 16 residues. The DNA of the CDR3 is TGTGCCAGCAGCGCCCAGAATCCAGGGCACAATCAGCCCCAGCATTTT. Amino acids: CASSAQNPGHNQPQHF.

The chain carries TRBV2 and TRBJ2-5; 7 bases are a match to TRBD1. V shed 8 bases and J 3 bases; nucleotides not matched to a gene: 6. This CDR3 is built from 13 residues. CDR1 is SNHLY and CDR2 is FYNNEI in the germline V gene. For the CDR3, the DNA is TGTGCCAGCTTGGGACAGCCTAAAGAGACCCAGTACTTC. Protein sequence: CASLGQPKETQYF.

J is TRBJ2-2 and V is TRBV7-3, with 9 bases identical to TRBD1. Germline CDR1 SGHTA, CDR2 FQGTGA. V lost 1 base and J lost 0; bases outside the gene matches: 3. CDR3 length: 17 residues. CDR3 amino acids: CASSLIDRGSNTGELFF. DNA for the CDR3: TGTGCCAGCAGCTTAATTGACAGGGGGTCGAACACCGGGGAGCTGTTTTTT.